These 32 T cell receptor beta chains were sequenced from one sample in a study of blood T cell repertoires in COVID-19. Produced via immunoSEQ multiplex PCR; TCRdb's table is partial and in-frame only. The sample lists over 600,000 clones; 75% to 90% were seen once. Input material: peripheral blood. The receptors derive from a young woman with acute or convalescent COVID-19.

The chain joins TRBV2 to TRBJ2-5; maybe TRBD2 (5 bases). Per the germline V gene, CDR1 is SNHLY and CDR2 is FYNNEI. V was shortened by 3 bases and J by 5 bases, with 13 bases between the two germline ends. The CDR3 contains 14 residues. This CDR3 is CASSETTPRETQYF. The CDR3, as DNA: TGTGCCAGCAGTGAGACTACCCCTAGGGAGACCCAGTACTTC. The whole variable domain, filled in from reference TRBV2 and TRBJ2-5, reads EPEVTQTPSHQVTQMGQEVILRCVPISNHLYFYWYRQILGQKVEFLVSFYNNEISEKSEIFDDQFSVERPDGSNFTLKIRSTKLEDSAMYFCASSETTPRETQYFGPGTRLLVL.

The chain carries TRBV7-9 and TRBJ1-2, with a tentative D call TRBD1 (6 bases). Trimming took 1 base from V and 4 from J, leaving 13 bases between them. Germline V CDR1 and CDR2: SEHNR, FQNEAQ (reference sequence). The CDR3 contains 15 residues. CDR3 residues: CASSLDGGAGYGYTF. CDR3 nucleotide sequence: TGTGCCAGCAGCTTAGATGGGGGGGCCGGCTATGGCTACACCTTC.

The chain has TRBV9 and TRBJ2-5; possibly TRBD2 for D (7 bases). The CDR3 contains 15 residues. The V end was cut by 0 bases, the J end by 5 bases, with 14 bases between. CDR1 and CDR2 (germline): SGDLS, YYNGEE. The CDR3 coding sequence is TGTGCCAGCAGCGTAGATATCGGGGGGCGGGAGACCCAGTACTTC. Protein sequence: CASSVDIGGRETQYF.

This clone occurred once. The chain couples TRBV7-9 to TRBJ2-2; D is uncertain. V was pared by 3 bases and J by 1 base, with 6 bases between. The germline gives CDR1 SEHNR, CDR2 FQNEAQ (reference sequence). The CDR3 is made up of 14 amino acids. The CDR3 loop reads CASSFRWNTGELFF. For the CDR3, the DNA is TGTGCCAGCAGCTTTCGGTGGAACACCGGGGAGCTGTTTTTT.

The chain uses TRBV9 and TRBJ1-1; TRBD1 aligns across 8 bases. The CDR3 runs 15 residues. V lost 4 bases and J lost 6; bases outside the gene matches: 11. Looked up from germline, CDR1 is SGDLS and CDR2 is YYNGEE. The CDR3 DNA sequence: TGTGCCAGCAGCCCTCCGGACAGGGACGTAGCTGAAGCTTTCTTT. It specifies CASSPPDRDVAEAFF.

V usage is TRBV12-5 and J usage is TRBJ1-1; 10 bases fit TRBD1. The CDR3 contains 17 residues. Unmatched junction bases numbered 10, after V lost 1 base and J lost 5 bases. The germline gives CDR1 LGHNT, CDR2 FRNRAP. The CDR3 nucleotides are TGTGCTAGTGGTTTGGCCTACCGACAGGGGGCGAGGACTGAAGCTTTCTTT. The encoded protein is CASGLAYRQGARTEAFF.

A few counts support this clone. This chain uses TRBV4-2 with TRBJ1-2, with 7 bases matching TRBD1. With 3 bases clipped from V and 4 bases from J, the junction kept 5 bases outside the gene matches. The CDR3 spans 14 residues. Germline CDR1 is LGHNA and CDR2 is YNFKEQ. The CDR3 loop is CASSQSRDSYGYTF. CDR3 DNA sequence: TGTGCCAGCAGCCAGTCCCGGGACAGCTATGGCTACACCTTC.

DNA of the CDR3: TGTGCCAGCAGTTTATCGTCCCAGGGGAGCCTTCAGGGCTACACCTTC. It is translated as CASSLSSQGSLQGYTF. This chain connects TRBV27 to TRBJ1-2, with D possibly matching TRBD1 (6 bases). CDR3 size: 16 residues. The germline CDR1 and CDR2 sequences are MNHEY and SMNVEV (reference sequence). V gave up 0 bases and J gave up 8 bases, with 19 bases separating them.

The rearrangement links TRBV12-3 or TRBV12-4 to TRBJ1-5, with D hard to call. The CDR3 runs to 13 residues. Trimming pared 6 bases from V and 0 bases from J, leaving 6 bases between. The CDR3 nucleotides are TGTGCCAGCAGGCGGAATAGCAATCAGCCCCAGCATTTT. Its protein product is CASRRNSNQPQHF.

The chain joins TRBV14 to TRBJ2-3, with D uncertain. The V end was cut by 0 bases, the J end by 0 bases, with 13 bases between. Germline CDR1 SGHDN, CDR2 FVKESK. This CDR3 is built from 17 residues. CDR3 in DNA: TGTGCCAGCAGCCAAGAGGGCAGGCACTCTAGCACAGATACGCAGTATTTT. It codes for CASSQEGRHSSTDTQYF.

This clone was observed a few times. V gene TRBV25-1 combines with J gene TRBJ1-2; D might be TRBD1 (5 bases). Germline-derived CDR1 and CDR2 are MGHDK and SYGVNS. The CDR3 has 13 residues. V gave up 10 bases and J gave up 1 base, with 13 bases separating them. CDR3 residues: CATSGLSNYGYTF. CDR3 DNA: TGTGCCACCTCAGGGTTGAGTAACTATGGCTACACCTTC.

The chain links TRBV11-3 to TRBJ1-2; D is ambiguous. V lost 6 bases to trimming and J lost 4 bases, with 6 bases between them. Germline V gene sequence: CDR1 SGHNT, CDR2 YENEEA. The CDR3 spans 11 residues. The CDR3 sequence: CASSQVYGYTF. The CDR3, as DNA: TGTGCCAGCAGTCAGGTCTATGGCTACACCTTC.

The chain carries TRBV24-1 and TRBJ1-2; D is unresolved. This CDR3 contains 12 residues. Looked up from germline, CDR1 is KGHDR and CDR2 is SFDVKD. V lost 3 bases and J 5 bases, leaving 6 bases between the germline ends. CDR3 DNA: TGTGCCACCAGTGATGCAGATTATGGCTACACCTTC. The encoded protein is CATSDADYGYTF.

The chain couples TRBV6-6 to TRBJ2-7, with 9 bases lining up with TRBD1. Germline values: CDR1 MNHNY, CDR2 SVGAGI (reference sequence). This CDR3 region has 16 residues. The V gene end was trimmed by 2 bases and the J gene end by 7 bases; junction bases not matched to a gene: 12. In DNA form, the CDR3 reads TGTGCCAGCAGTTACATTGTACAGGGGGCCGCTGAAGAGCAGTACTTC. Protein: CASSYIVQGAAEEQYF.

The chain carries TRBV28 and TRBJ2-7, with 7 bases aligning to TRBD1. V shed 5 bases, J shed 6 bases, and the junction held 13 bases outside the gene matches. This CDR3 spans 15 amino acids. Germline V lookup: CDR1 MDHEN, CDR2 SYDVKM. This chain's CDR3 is CASSPGTVPPREQYF. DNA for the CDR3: TGTGCCAGCAGTCCCGGGACAGTTCCCCCCCGCGAGCAGTACTTC.

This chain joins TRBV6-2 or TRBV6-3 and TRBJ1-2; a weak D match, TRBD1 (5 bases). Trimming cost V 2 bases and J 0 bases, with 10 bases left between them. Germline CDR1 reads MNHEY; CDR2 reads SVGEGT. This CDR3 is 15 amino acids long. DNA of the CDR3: TGTGCCAGCAGTTACACGCCAGGGCCTAACTATGGCTACACCTTC. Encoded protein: CASSYTPGPNYGYTF.

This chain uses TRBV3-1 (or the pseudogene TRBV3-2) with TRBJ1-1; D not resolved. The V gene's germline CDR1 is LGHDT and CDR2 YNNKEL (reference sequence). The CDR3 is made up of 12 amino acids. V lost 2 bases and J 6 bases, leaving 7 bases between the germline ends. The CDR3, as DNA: TGTGCCAGCAGCCAATTCCGGGCTGAAGCTTTCTTT. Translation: CASSQFRAEAFF.

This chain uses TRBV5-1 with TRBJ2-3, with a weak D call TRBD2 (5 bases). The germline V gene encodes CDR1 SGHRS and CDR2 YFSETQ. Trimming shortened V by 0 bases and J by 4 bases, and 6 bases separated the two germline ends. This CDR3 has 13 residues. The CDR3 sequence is CASSLVSADTQYF. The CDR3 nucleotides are TGCGCCAGCAGCTTGGTTAGCGCAGATACGCAGTATTTT.

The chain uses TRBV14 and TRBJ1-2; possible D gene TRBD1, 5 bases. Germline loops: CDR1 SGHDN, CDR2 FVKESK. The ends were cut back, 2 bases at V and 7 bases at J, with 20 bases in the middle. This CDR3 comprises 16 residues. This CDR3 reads CASSQRGLRSWLGYTF. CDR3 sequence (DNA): TGTGCCAGCAGCCAAAGGGGATTACGGAGTTGGCTTGGCTACACCTTC.

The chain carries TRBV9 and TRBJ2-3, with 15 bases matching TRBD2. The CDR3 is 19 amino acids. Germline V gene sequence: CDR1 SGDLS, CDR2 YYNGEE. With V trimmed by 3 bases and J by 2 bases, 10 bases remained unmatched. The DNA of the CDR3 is TGTGCCAGCAGCGCCGGGTCCGGGACTAGCGGGGGGCTCACAGATACGCAGTATTTT. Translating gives CASSAGSGTSGGLTDTQYF.

CDR3 amino acids: CASSLLPGQADTQYF. In DNA form, the CDR3 reads TGTGCCAGCAGCCTCCTTCCGGGACAGGCCGATACGCAGTATTTT. The chain combines TRBV7-6 with TRBJ2-3, with TRBD1 matching over 8 bases. This CDR3 spans 15 amino acids. Germline CDR1 is SGHVS and CDR2 is FNYEAQ. With V trimmed by 5 bases and J by 6 bases, 10 bases remained unmatched.

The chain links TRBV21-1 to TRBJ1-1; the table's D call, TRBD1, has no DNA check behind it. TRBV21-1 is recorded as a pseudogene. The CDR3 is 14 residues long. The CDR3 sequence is CASNSPVMNTEAFF. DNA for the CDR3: TGTGCCAGCAACAGCCCAGTCATGAACACTGAAGCTTTCTTT.

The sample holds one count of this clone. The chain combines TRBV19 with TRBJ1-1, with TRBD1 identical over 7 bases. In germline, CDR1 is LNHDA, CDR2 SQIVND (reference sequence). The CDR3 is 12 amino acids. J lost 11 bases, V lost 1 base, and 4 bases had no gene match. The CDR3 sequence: CASSIGGQSAFF. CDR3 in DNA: TGTGCCAGTAGTATAGGGGGACAGTCGGCTTTCTTT.

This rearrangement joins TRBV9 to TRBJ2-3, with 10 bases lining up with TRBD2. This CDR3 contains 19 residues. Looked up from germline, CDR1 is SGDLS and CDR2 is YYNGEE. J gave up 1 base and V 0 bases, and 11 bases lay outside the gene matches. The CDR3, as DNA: TGTGCCAGCAGCGTAGTTGAGCGGGGGGGCTCGCTCGGCACAGATACGCAGTATTTT. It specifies CASSVVERGGSLGTDTQYF.

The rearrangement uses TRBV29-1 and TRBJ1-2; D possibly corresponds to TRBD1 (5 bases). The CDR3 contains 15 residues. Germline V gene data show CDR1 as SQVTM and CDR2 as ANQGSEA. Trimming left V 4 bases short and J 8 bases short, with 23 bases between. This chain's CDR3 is CSVGLPWGGMDGYTF. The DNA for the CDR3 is TGCAGCGTTGGGCTTCCTTGGGGCGGGATGGACGGCTACACCTTC. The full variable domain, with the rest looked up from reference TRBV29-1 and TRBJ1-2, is SAVISQKPSRDICQRGTSLTIQCQVDSQVTMMFWYRQQPGQSLTLIATANQGSEATYESGFVIDKFPISRPNLTFSTLTVSNMSPEDSSIYLCSVGLPWGGMDGYTFGSGTRLTVV.

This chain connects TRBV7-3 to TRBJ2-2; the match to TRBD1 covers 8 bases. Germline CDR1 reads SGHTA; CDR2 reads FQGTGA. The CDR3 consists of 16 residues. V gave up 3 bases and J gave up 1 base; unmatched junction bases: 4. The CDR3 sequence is CASSLTGAQNTGELFF. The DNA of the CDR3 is TGTGCCAGCAGCTTGACAGGGGCCCAGAACACCGGGGAGCTGTTTTTT.

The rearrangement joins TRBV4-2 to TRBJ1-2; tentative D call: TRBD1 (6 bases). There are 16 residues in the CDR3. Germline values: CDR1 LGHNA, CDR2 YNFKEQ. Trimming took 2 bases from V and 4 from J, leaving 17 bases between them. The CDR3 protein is CASSQLSGGEGYGYTF. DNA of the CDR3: TGTGCCAGCAGCCAACTCTCGGGGGGCGAAGGCTATGGCTACACCTTC.

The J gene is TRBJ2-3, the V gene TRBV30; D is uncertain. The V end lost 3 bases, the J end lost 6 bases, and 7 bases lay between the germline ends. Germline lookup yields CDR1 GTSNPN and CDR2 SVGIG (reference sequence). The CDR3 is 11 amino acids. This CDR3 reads CAWRERDTQYF. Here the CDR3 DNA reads TGTGCCTGGAGAGAACGGGATACGCAGTATTTT. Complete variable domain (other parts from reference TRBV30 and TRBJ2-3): SQTIHQWPATLVQPVGSPLSLECTVEGTSNPNLYWYRQAAGRGLQLLFYSVGIGQISSEVPQNLSASRPQDRQFILSSKKLLLSDSGFYLCAWRERDTQYFGPGTRLTVL.

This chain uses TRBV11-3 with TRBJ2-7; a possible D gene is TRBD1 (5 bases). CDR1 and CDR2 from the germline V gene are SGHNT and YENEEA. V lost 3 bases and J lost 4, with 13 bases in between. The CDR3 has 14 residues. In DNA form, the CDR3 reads TGTGCCAGCAGCTTTTTCGCCAGGGTGTACGAGCAGTACTTC. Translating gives CASSFFARVYEQYF.

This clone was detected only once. As DNA, the CDR3 is TGTGCCAGCAGTGATCTCGTGGGGCCTGCATATACAGATACGCAGTATTTT. It specifies CASSDLVGPAYTDTQYF. The V call is TRBV2, the J call TRBJ2-3, with a tentative D call TRBD1 (5 bases). Germline V gene lookup returns CDR1 SNHLY and CDR2 FYNNEI. Trimming left V 3 bases short and J 3 bases short, with 19 bases between. The CDR3 sequence is 17 residues long.

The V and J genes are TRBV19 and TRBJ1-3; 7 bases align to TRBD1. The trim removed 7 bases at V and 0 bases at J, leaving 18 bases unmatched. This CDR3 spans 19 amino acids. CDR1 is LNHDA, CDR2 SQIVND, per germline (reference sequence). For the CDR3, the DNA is TGTGCCAGTAAAGGGGGCAGACTCATTGGAACAGACTCTGGAAACACCATATATTTT. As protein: CASKGGRLIGTDSGNTIYF.

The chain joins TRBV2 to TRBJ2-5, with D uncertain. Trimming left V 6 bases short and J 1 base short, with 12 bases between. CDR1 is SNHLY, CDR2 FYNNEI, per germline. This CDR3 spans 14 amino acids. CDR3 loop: CASRVERSQETQYF. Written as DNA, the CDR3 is TGTGCCAGCAGGGTAGAGAGGTCCCAAGAGACCCAGTACTTC.